This TCR beta chain stems from a study of T cells in Graves' hyperthyroidism and ophthalmopathy. This clonotype was counted only a few times. The germline V gene encodes CDR1 SGHRS and CDR2 YFSETQ. CDR3 length: 13 residues. The V end was cut by 0 bases, the J end by 10 bases, with 13 bases between. The TCR beta CDR3 regions underwent amplification using RNA transcripts as the source. The study used the HTBI primer set for a first-round RT-PCR of the TCR CDR3. One entry per CDR3 protein results from TCRdb running MiXCR on the multiplex PCR reads. The sample lists fewer than 250,000 distinct CDR3 sequences; approximately 17% were seen once.

Sequencing was carried out using blood. This chain connects TRBV5-1 to TRBJ1-1; D might be TRBD1 (5 bases). The TCR originated in a man in his forties or fifties with Graves' hyperthyroidism. The CDR3 sequence: CASSLEAGVVAFF. In nucleotides, the CDR3 is TGCGCCAGCAGCTTGGAGGCGGGGGTGGTAGCTTTCTTT.